These 12 T cell receptor beta chains share one sample of origin, sequenced in a study of beta chain features in type 1 diabetes. Study-level points and caveats: Shorter TCRB CDR3s, moderately but significantly so, were found in Type 1 diabetes patients in all four CD4+ subsets.

No antigen has been assigned to these receptors. cDNA synthesis used the whole RNA isolate, giving expressed TCRB sequences. TCRdb keeps only in-frame clones here, not all; method: immunoSEQ multiplex PCR. The table has fewer than 350,000 clones, over 12% seen once. Sequences were obtained from naive CD4+ T cells from blood. The source is a man in his late teens or twenties with type 1 diabetes.

There are a few counts of this clone. CDR3 sequence: CASSEVRSGGKYEQYF. DNA of the CDR3: TGTGCCAGCAGTGAAGTCCGGAGCGGGGGTAAATACGAGCAGTACTTC. This chain joins TRBV6-1 and TRBJ2-7; 8 positions agree with TRBD2. Losses at the gene ends were 1 base for V and 4 bases for J; bases not matched to a gene: 9. The CDR3 runs 16 residues. Germline loops: CDR1 MNHNS, CDR2 SASEGT.

This chain joins TRBV5-4 and TRBJ2-3; no definite D call. The CDR3 covers 11 residues. V shed 7 bases and J shed 6 bases, with 9 bases lying between them. Germline CDR1 reads SGHNT; CDR2 reads YYREEE (reference sequence). DNA of the CDR3: TGTGCCAGCTCCCGCGCGGATACGCAGTATTTT. This sequence encodes CASSRADTQYF.

This clone was seen a few times. V and J are TRBV7-6 and TRBJ2-2, with 7 bases identical to TRBD2. Germline trimming cut 6 bases from V and 2 bases from J; bases unmatched to any gene: 12. The germline V gene encodes CDR1 SGHVS and CDR2 FNYEAQ. This CDR3 is built from 17 residues. The CDR3 loop is CASRTPRTRPNTGELFF. The CDR3 coding sequence is TGTGCCAGCAGAACTCCAAGGACTAGACCTAACACCGGGGAGCTGTTTTTT.

This clone was picked up a small number of times. The V call is TRBV9, the J call TRBJ2-3; D is unresolved. The CDR3 contains 14 residues. V lost 3 bases, J lost 0 bases, and 8 bases lay in between. CDR1 is SGDLS and CDR2 is YYNGEE in the germline V gene. CDR3: CASSASHSTDTQYF. In nucleotides, the CDR3 is TGTGCCAGCAGCGCGAGCCATAGCACAGATACGCAGTATTTT.

The chain has TRBV15 and TRBJ2-7, with TRBD2 identical over 9 bases. The J segment lost 5 bases and the V segment lost 0 bases, leaving 2 bases of the junction unmatched. Germline V gene lookup returns CDR1 LNHNV and CDR2 YYDKDF (reference sequence). The CDR3 length is 14 residues. The CDR3 protein is CATSRDSGSDEQYF. The DNA for the CDR3 is TGTGCCACCAGCAGAGATAGCGGGAGCGACGAGCAGTACTTC.

This clone has more than one count but fewer than ten. This chain uses TRBV30 with TRBJ1-5; D not resolved. V lost 2 bases and J lost 7, with 12 bases in between. The CDR3 totals 13 residues. Germline V gene lookup returns CDR1 GTSNPN and CDR2 SVGIG (reference sequence). CDR3 bases: TGTGCCTGGAGTATCACTCCCTCCCAGCCCCAGCATTTT. It codes for CAWSITPSQPQHF.

The rearrangement links TRBV18 to TRBJ1-1; D not resolved. The germline CDR1 and CDR2 sequences are KGHSH and LQKENI. V was cut by 0 bases and J by 5 bases, with 13 bases left in between. The CDR3 consists of 15 residues. The CDR3: CASSPPGVDITEAFF. In nucleotides, the CDR3 is TGTGCCAGCTCACCACCGGGAGTGGATATTACTGAAGCTTTCTTT.

The chain is built from TRBV30 and TRBJ1-2; D not resolved. The CDR3 length is 13 residues. Trimming cost V 3 bases and J 2 bases, with 10 bases left between them. Germline V CDR1 and CDR2: GTSNPN, SVGIG (reference sequence). Here the CDR3 DNA reads TGTGCCTGGAGGTCGGCGGGGAACTATGGCTACACCTTC. Protein sequence: CAWRSAGNYGYTF.

The CDR3: CASSMGPTGLSYEQYF. Written as DNA, the CDR3 is TGTGCCAGTAGTATGGGACCGACAGGGCTCTCCTACGAGCAGTACTTC. The chain is built from TRBV19 and TRBJ2-7, with 7 bases fitting TRBD1. J gave up 0 bases and V 3 bases, and 8 bases lay outside the gene matches. Germline lookup yields CDR1 LNHDA and CDR2 SQIVND (reference sequence). There are 16 residues in the CDR3.

The chain is built from TRBV20-1 and TRBJ2-3; possibly TRBD1 for D (5 bases). The CDR3 totals 11 residues. V dropped 4 bases and J dropped 7 bases, with 9 bases sitting between them. The germline gives CDR1 DFQATT, CDR2 SNEGSKA (reference sequence). CDR3 protein: CSAKTVHTQYF. DNA of the CDR3: TGCAGTGCTAAGACAGTACATACGCAGTATTTT.

V and J are TRBV25-1 and TRBJ2-6; weak D call: TRBD1 (5 bases). The V gene lost 1 base and the J gene lost 1 base, with 14 bases spanning the gap. There are 18 residues in the CDR3. Germline loops: CDR1 MGHDK, CDR2 SYGVNS. The CDR3 loop is CASSESYTGPSGANVLTF. In DNA form, the CDR3 reads TGTGCCAGCAGTGAATCCTACACAGGTCCATCTGGGGCCAACGTCCTGACTTTC.

The chain combines TRBV19 with TRBJ2-1; a weak D match, TRBD1 (5 bases). The CDR3 loop spans 15 amino acids. Germline V CDR1 and CDR2: LNHDA, SQIVND (reference sequence). V was trimmed by 8 bases and J by 5 bases, leaving 19 bases between them. Written as DNA, the CDR3 is TGTGCCAGTGCAGGGTTCAACTGGGGAAACAATGAGCAGTTCTTC. This sequence encodes CASAGFNWGNNEQFF.